This T cell receptor (beta chain) emerged from a study of cytomegalovirus exposure and HLA in healthy donors. About the study: Inside one of the first data releases sat around 77 million unique TCRs taken from HLA-typed donors. Overall study results and limits: A later analysis reportedly found fewer N-insertions in an Asian-associated ancestry cluster than the roughly 680-donor mean. In a later analysis, a missense DCLRE1C variant was linked to TCR beta V- and J-gene trimming.

Comments on this clone: The antigen is undetermined.

60 Vbeta and 13 Jbeta primers were used in PCR. The assay was immunoSEQ multiplex PCR, and TCRdb's table has in-frame clones only and misses some. Among about 160,000 clones, 80% were seen once, and the ten largest hold roughly 1.2%. The CDR3 extends over 16 amino acids. Germline CDR1 reads SGDLS; CDR2 reads YYNGEE. V was trimmed by 0 bases and J by 2 bases, leaving 13 bases between them. This receptor was identified in a woman aged 45-65 years in good health and CMV-seronegative. The rearrangement uses TRBV9 and TRBJ2-3, with D possibly matching TRBD1 (6 bases). Sequencing was performed on PBMCs. Written as DNA, the CDR3 is TGTGCCAGCAGCGTAGGGACAGACCATTTCACAGATACGCAGTATTTT. Its protein product is CASSVGTDHFTDTQYF.